This T cell receptor (beta chain) was profiled in a study of vaccination and CD4 T cells after COVID-19. With the Oncomine TCR Beta short-read assay, DNA from cultured CD4+ T cells was sequenced. TCRdb re-derived calls from the PCR reads in MiXCR, one entry per CDR3 protein. The profile covers about 15,000 distinct CDR3 sequences, with around half appearing a single time and approximately 4.6% taken by the ten largest. Treatment: approximately 9-day PBMC culture with coronavirus spike peptide pools or control peptides (ViraFEST assay). Days 3 and 7 were when half the medium was replaced with fresh IL-2 medium. Remarks on this clonotype: Its antigen is currently unknown.

The germline gives CDR1 LNHNV, CDR2 YYDKDF (reference sequence). The CDR3 extends over 14 amino acids. Trimming shortened V by 8 bases and J by 5 bases, and 18 bases separated the two germline ends. V gene TRBV15 combines with J gene TRBJ1-1; maybe TRBD1 (5 bases). This TCR was sampled from a human donor who had recovered from COVID-19. The sequencing used CD4+ T cells from blood, cultured in vitro, collected before SARS-CoV-2 vaccination. CDR3 residues: CATRRETVETEAFF. The CDR3, as DNA: TGTGCCACCCGGCGGGAGACAGTTGAAACTGAAGCTTTCTTT. The variable domain in full, completed from reference TRBV15 and TRBJ1-1, reads DAMVIQNPRYQVTQFGKPVTLSCSQTLNHNVMYWYQQKSSQAPKLLFHYYDKDFNNEADTPDNFQSRRPNTSFCFLDIRSPGLGDTAMYLCATRRETVETEAFFGQGTRLTVV.